Shown below are 4 T cell receptor beta chains from a single sample sequenced in a study of response to subunit inactivated influenza vaccine. From the RT-PCR reads, TCRdb called clonotypes with MiXCR, one entry per CDR3 protein. The sample includes 700,000 to 800,000 distinct CDR3 sequences, less than 20% of them seen just once. Sequencing used PBMCs from blood, obtained more than 4 days after vaccination. These receptors originate from a man aged 45-65 years who received an inactivated influenza vaccine.

This chain uses TRBV10-3 with TRBJ2-1, with 14 bases fitting TRBD2. Trimming cost V 4 bases and J 6 bases; bases outside gene matches: 17. The CDR3 has 20 residues. Germline loops: CDR1 ENHRY, CDR2 SYGVKD. The CDR3 loop reads CAISGTSGGPTPYHLNEQFF. CDR3 DNA: TGTGCCATCAGTGGGACTAGCGGGGGGCCCACCCCCTATCACCTCAATGAGCAGTTCTTC.

This clonotype was seen a few times. DNA of the CDR3: TGCGCCAGCAGCAAATACGGCGGGGGCGAGACCCAGTACTTC. This translates into CASSKYGGGETQYF. The chain links TRBV5-1 to TRBJ2-5; D might be TRBD2 (7 bases). CDR1 and CDR2 from the germline V gene are SGHRS and YFSETQ. The CDR3 is 14 residues long. Trimming left V 4 bases short and J 5 bases short, with 15 bases between.

This clonotype was detected many times. The V and J genes are TRBV29-1 and TRBJ2-7, with 9 bases aligning to TRBD2. The CDR3 is made up of 14 amino acids. Losses at the gene ends were 6 bases for V and 6 bases for J; bases not matched to a gene: 12. Germline V gene lookup returns CDR1 SQVTM and CDR2 ANQGSEA. Here the CDR3 reads CSVRGLAGLPEQYF. Here the CDR3 DNA reads TGCAGCGTCAGGGGACTAGCAGGTTTGCCCGAGCAGTACTTC.

The J gene is TRBJ2-1, the V gene TRBV12-3 or TRBV12-4, with TRBD2 matching 11 bases. V was clipped by 6 bases and J by 6 bases; unmatched bases: 13. The CDR3 is made up of 17 amino acids. In DNA, the CDR3 is TGTGCCAGCAGAAAAAGACCCGGGACTAGCGGATCCAATGAGCAGTTCTTC. This encodes CASRKRPGTSGSNEQFF.